Presented here are 7 T cell receptor beta chains from one specimen sequenced in a study of blood T cell repertoires in COVID-19. Repertoires were generated with immunoSEQ multiplex PCR, while TCRdb's copy carries only in-frame clones and drops some. Here the sample spans 110,000 to 150,000 clones, approximately 79% being singletons. The specimen was peripheral blood. The receptors were gathered from a man aged 55-75 years with acute or convalescent COVID-19.

The V call is TRBV4-3, the J call TRBJ2-1, with TRBD2 identical over 10 bases. The CDR3 covers 15 residues. Germline CDR1 reads LGHNA; CDR2 reads YSLEER. V dropped 3 bases and J dropped 3; count of bases not matched to a gene: 2. In nucleotides, the CDR3 is TGCGCCAGCAGCCAGGTAGCGGGGGGCTACAATGAGCAGTTCTTC. The encoded protein is CASSQVAGGYNEQFF.

This rearrangement joins TRBV6-5 to TRBJ2-7; 8 bases are a match to TRBD2. J was trimmed by 3 bases and V by 8 bases; bases with no gene match: 0. Germline V CDR1 and CDR2: MNHEY, SVGAGI. This CDR3 has 11 residues. CDR3 in amino acids: CASRGGYEQYF. The CDR3 nucleotides read TGTGCCAGCCGGGGGGGCTACGAGCAGTACTTC.

CDR3 nucleotide sequence: TGTGCCAGCAGCTCGCTACAGGGGAGTCGAACTGAAGCTTTCTTT. Encoded protein: CASSSLQGSRTEAFF. The V call is TRBV9, the J call TRBJ1-1; 7 nucleotides agree with TRBD1. CDR3 size: 15 residues. Trimming took 4 bases from V and 5 from J; bases not matched to a gene: 11. Germline V gives CDR1 SGDLS, CDR2 YYNGEE.

Here the CDR3 reads CASSLIGGRAGDEQYF. CDR3 DNA sequence: TGTGCCAGCAGTTTAATTGGCGGGAGGGCCGGAGACGAGCAGTACTTC. This sequence joins TRBV28 and TRBJ2-7; 9 nucleotides agree with TRBD2. The CDR3 runs to 16 residues. Germline assignment: CDR1 MDHEN and CDR2 SYDVKM. J lost 5 bases, V lost 2 bases, and 10 bases had no gene match.

CDR3: CASSLFGRRNEQFF. DNA of the CDR3: TGTGCCAGCAGCTTATTTGGGCGAAGGAATGAGCAGTTCTTC. The chain uses TRBV7-2 and TRBJ2-1; D is uncertain. Germline assignment: CDR1 SGHTA and CDR2 FQGNSA. CDR3 length: 14 amino acids. Trimming pared 2 bases from V and 7 bases from J, leaving 12 bases between.

The gene calls are TRBV19 and TRBJ1-2, with 8 bases that match TRBD1. Germline V gene data show CDR1 as LNHDA and CDR2 as SQIVND (reference sequence). This CDR3 region has 16 residues. The V gene end was trimmed by 5 bases and the J gene end by 4 bases; junction bases not matched to a gene: 12. The CDR3 loop reads CASSATGATPLYGYTF. CDR3 coding DNA: TGTGCCAGTAGTGCGACAGGGGCCACCCCCCTCTATGGCTACACCTTC. The full variable domain, in which reference TRBV19 and TRBJ1-2 provide the parts outside the CDR3, is DGGITQSPKYLFRKEGQNVTLSCEQNLNHDAMYWYRQDPGQGLRLIYYSQIVNDFQKGDIAEGYSVSREKKESFPLTVTSAQKNPTAFYLCASSATGATPLYGYTFGSGTRLTVV.

The chain carries TRBV19 and TRBJ1-4, with a possible D match to TRBD1 (6 bases). The germline V and J ends were trimmed by 8 bases and 6 bases, with 10 bases remaining between them. The CDR3 contains 12 residues. Germline values: CDR1 LNHDA, CDR2 SQIVND (reference sequence). CDR3 in DNA: TGTGCCAGTCGAGGGGGGGATGAAAAACTGTTTTTT. Translation gives CASRGGDEKLFF.